Listed below are T cell receptor beta chains from one sample, sequenced in a study of blood T cell repertoires in COVID-19. The protocol was immunoSEQ multiplex PCR, while the TCRdb copy is restricted to in-frame clones and leaves out a portion. The sample consists of about 200,000 clones, about 85% of them appearing once. The sequenced sample consisted of peripheral blood. All receptors derive from a woman at least 80 years old with acute or convalescent COVID-19. Each CDR3 is given with its conserved first and last residue. Each record gives: J gene, clone size, D gene, V gene, CDR3 DNA, CDR3 protein. A D gene is named only where the DNA matches it firmly. Only part of the rows carry a size: once, few, many, or a class if the clone is expanded.

j_gene: TRBJ1-1
abundance: .
d_gene: .
v_gene: TRBV28
CDR3nt: TGTGCCAGCAGTTTAGCCTCCGGGATTACTGAAGCTTTCTTT
CDR3aa: CASSLASGITEAFF

j_gene: TRBJ2-1
abundance: .
d_gene: TRBD2
v_gene: TRBV5-4
CDR3nt: TGTGCCAGCAGCTTAGGCGGGAGGGTTATATACAATGAGCAGTTCTTC
CDR3aa: CASSLGGRVIYNEQFF

j_gene: TRBJ2-7
abundance: .
d_gene: TRBD1
v_gene: TRBV6-5
CDR3nt: TGTGCCAGCAGCGGGGGACAGGTGAGGCCCTACGAGCAGTACTTC
CDR3aa: CASSGGQVRPYEQYF

j_gene: TRBJ1-6
abundance: .
d_gene: TRBD1
v_gene: TRBV9
CDR3nt: TGTGCCAGCAGCGTTGGACAGGGCGAGTCACCCCTCCACTTT
CDR3aa: CASSVGQGESPLHF

j_gene: TRBJ2-7
abundance: few
d_gene: TRBD2
v_gene: TRBV27
CDR3nt: TGTGCCAGCAGTTCCGGGACTAGCGGGAGTCGGTACGAGCAGTACTTC
CDR3aa: CASSSGTSGSRYEQYF

j_gene: TRBJ2-1
abundance: once
d_gene: .
v_gene: TRBV5-1
CDR3nt: TGCGCCAGCAGCTACCCATCCCTATCGAATGAGCAGTTCTTC
CDR3aa: CASSYPSLSNEQFF

j_gene: TRBJ2-7
abundance: once
d_gene: TRBD2
v_gene: TRBV6-5
CDR3nt: TGTGCCAGCAGTCCTCGACTAGCGGGTACCTACGAGCAGTACTTC
CDR3aa: CASSPRLAGTYEQYF

j_gene: TRBJ2-4
abundance: once
d_gene: TRBD2
v_gene: TRBV6-4
CDR3nt: TGTGCCAGCAGTTTCGAGACTAGCGGGGAAAAAAACATTCAGTACTTC
CDR3aa: CASSFETSGEKNIQYF

j_gene: TRBJ2-2
abundance: .
d_gene: TRBD1
v_gene: TRBV5-1
CDR3nt: TGCGCCAGCAGCCCTTTTGCAGGGGGCGCAGGCGGGGAGCTGTTTTTT
CDR3aa: CASSPFAGGAGGELFF

j_gene: TRBJ1-5
abundance: .
d_gene: TRBD1
v_gene: TRBV5-1
CDR3nt: TGCGCCAGCAGTTCGGACAGGGGCGAGGGTCAGCCCCAGCATTTT
CDR3aa: CASSSDRGEGQPQHF

j_gene: TRBJ2-3
abundance: once
d_gene: TRBD1
v_gene: TRBV4-3
CDR3nt: TGCGCCAGCAGCCAAGATCCAGGCGGACAGGGGGATACGCAGTATTTT
CDR3aa: CASSQDPGGQGDTQYF

j_gene: TRBJ1-2
abundance: .
d_gene: .
v_gene: TRBV2
CDR3nt: TGTGCCAGCACCCAAACAGGGTTTGGCTACACCTTC
CDR3aa: CASTQTGFGYTF

j_gene: TRBJ1-3
abundance: many
d_gene: .
v_gene: TRBV3-1/TRBV3-2
CDR3nt: TGTGCCAGCAGCCAAGAGGGGGCTGCGGGAAACACCATATATTTT
CDR3aa: CASSQEGAAGNTIYF

j_gene: TRBJ2-1
abundance: .
d_gene: .
v_gene: TRBV29-1
CDR3nt: TGCAGCGGTCGGACGGGAGAGTTCTACAATGAGCAGTTCTTC
CDR3aa: CSGRTGEFYNEQFF

j_gene: TRBJ1-3
abundance: .
d_gene: .
v_gene: TRBV11-2
CDR3nt: TGTGCCAGCAGCCCTTTGGCAGGGTTCATGGCTGGAAACACCATATATTTT
CDR3aa: CASSPLAGFMAGNTIYF

j_gene: TRBJ1-1
abundance: .
d_gene: .
v_gene: TRBV5-1
CDR3nt: TGCGCCAGCAGCTTGATCGGGGTTCCTGGGACTGAAGCTTTCTTT
CDR3aa: CASSLIGVPGTEAFF

j_gene: TRBJ2-7
abundance: .
d_gene: .
v_gene: TRBV14
CDR3nt: TGTGCCAGCAGCCAAGAAACATCGGGAGTAGTTCACGAGCAGTACTTC
CDR3aa: CASSQETSGVVHEQYF

j_gene: TRBJ2-1
abundance: .
d_gene: .
v_gene: TRBV19
CDR3nt: TGTGCCAGTAGTCCCCGACCGTATACTAGTTACAATGAGCAGTTCTTC
CDR3aa: CASSPRPYTSYNEQFF

j_gene: TRBJ2-2
abundance: .
d_gene: .
v_gene: TRBV6-5
CDR3nt: TGTGCCAGCAGTTACCGGTTCCGATTAAACACCGGGGAGCTGTTTTTT
CDR3aa: CASSYRFRLNTGELFF

j_gene: TRBJ2-7
abundance: .
d_gene: .
v_gene: TRBV6-2/TRBV6-3
CDR3nt: TGTGCCAGCAGTCCGGACTACTCCTACGAGCAGTACTTC
CDR3aa: CASSPDYSYEQYF

j_gene: TRBJ2-5
abundance: .
d_gene: .
v_gene: TRBV6-2/TRBV6-3
CDR3nt: TGTGCCAGCGGCCGGAGACAAGAGACCCAGTACTTC
CDR3aa: CASGRRQETQYF

j_gene: TRBJ1-2
abundance: .
d_gene: TRBD1
v_gene: TRBV7-3
CDR3nt: TGTGCCAGCAGTCAGTCTGGGACAGGAGGCTATGGCTACACCTTC
CDR3aa: CASSQSGTGGYGYTF

j_gene: TRBJ2-1
abundance: .
d_gene: .
v_gene: TRBV5-5
CDR3nt: TGTGCCAGCAGCTTGGTATCGGGTAGCGGACCCTACAATGAGCAGTTCTTC
CDR3aa: CASSLVSGSGPYNEQFF

j_gene: TRBJ2-7
abundance: once
d_gene: TRBD2
v_gene: TRBV7-2
CDR3nt: TGTGCCAGCAATAACCCCCCTAGCGGCTACGAGCAGTACTTC
CDR3aa: CASNNPPSGYEQYF

j_gene: TRBJ2-2
abundance: .
d_gene: TRBD1
v_gene: TRBV7-3
CDR3nt: TGTGCCAGCAGCTTAAAGGTGACAGGGGGCCTCACCGGGGAGCTGTTTTTT
CDR3aa: CASSLKVTGGLTGELFF

j_gene: TRBJ2-1
abundance: .
d_gene: .
v_gene: TRBV18
CDR3nt: TGTGCCAGCTCACCAGACTTGTATTACAATGAGCAGTTCTTC
CDR3aa: CASSPDLYYNEQFF

j_gene: TRBJ2-6
abundance: .
d_gene: TRBD1
v_gene: TRBV19
CDR3nt: TGTGCCAGTAGCTTGGGACAGGATTTCAACGTCCTGACTTTC
CDR3aa: CASSLGQDFNVLTF

j_gene: TRBJ2-3
abundance: .
d_gene: TRBD2
v_gene: TRBV5-1
CDR3nt: TGCGCCAGCAGCCAGGGACTAGCGGGAAGCACAGATACGCAGTATTTT
CDR3aa: CASSQGLAGSTDTQYF

j_gene: TRBJ2-7
abundance: .
d_gene: TRBD1
v_gene: TRBV18
CDR3nt: TGTGCCAGCTCACCACGACAGGGAGACGAGCAGTACTTC
CDR3aa: CASSPRQGDEQYF

j_gene: TRBJ2-7
abundance: .
d_gene: .
v_gene: TRBV6-2/TRBV6-3
CDR3nt: TGTGCCAGCAGTCTCATTAGCTCCTACGAGCAGTACTTC
CDR3aa: CASSLISSYEQYF

j_gene: TRBJ1-4
abundance: few
d_gene: TRBD1
v_gene: TRBV7-9
CDR3nt: TGTGCCAGCAGCCCCCGACAGGGAGTTAATGAAAAACTGTTTTTT
CDR3aa: CASSPRQGVNEKLFF

j_gene: TRBJ2-7
abundance: .
d_gene: TRBD2
v_gene: TRBV11-3
CDR3nt: TGTGCCAGCAGCACAAGCGGGAGGGCCATCGACGAGCAGTACTTC
CDR3aa: CASSTSGRAIDEQYF